The 30 T cell receptor beta chains in this list originate from one sample, sequenced in a study of cytomegalovirus exposure and HLA in healthy donors. The primer mix had 60 Vbeta and 13 Jbeta primers. The repertoire was sequenced with immunoSEQ multiplex PCR; TCRdb's copy has only in-frame clones and lacks some. The sample lists around 130,000 clones, roughly 80% seen once, with roughly 1.2% in the top ten. Sequencing was done on a sample of PBMCs. The receptors derive from a boy aged 10-17 years in good health and CMV-seronegative.

The gene calls are TRBV7-9 and TRBJ2-2, with 9 bases matching TRBD2. CDR3 length: 18 residues. Per the germline V gene, CDR1 is SEHNR and CDR2 is FQNEAQ (reference sequence). V shed 1 base and J 6 bases; nucleotides not matched to a gene: 12. DNA of the CDR3: TGTGCCAGCAGCTTAGGAGGCGGGAGGGCCATTCTTGCCGGGGAGCTGTTTTTT. Protein sequence: CASSLGGGRAILAGELFF.

The CDR3 region is CASSLVGAGNEQFF. In nucleotides, the CDR3 is TGCGCCAGCAGCTTGGTGGGGGCTGGGAATGAGCAGTTCTTC. This chain connects TRBV5-1 to TRBJ2-1, with a possible D match to TRBD1 (6 bases). CDR1 and CDR2 from the germline V gene are SGHRS and YFSETQ. V shed 0 bases and J shed 7 bases, with 11 bases lying between them. The CDR3 is 14 residues long.

V gene TRBV18 combines with J gene TRBJ2-2, with a possible D match to TRBD2 (5 bases). Germline CDR1 is KGHSH and CDR2 is LQKENI. The CDR3 spans 15 residues. V was pared by 8 bases and J by 1 base, with 14 bases between. CDR3 coding DNA: TGTGCCAGCACCCGATTGGGAGAGAACACCGGGGAGCTGTTTTTT. Residues: CASTRLGENTGELFF.

The chain has TRBV4-3 and TRBJ2-4; tentatively, D is TRBD2 (5 bases). This CDR3 contains 13 residues. Germline assignment: CDR1 LGHNA and CDR2 YSLEER. Deletions cut 4 bases from V and 8 bases from J, with 12 bases between. The CDR3 nucleotides are TGCGCCAGCAGCCCTACTAGTGACGACATTCAGTACTTC. Translating gives CASSPTSDDIQYF.

J is TRBJ2-3 and V is TRBV7-6, with D perhaps TRBD1 (5 bases). From germline, CDR1 is SGHVS and CDR2 FNYEAQ. The V end lost 5 bases, the J end lost 5 bases, and 11 bases lay between the germline ends. CDR3 length: 13 residues. The CDR3 DNA is TGTGCCAGCAGCCCAGGGTCGGGAGATACGCAGTATTTT. Its translation is CASSPGSGDTQYF.

The chain joins TRBV7-9 to TRBJ2-1, with 8 bases aligning to TRBD2. J gave up 5 bases and V 3 bases, and 6 bases lay outside the gene matches. Germline V lookup: CDR1 SEHNR, CDR2 FQNEAQ (reference sequence). There are 15 residues in the CDR3. CDR3 sequence (DNA): TGTGCCAGCAGCTTCACAGCGGGAGTTAACAATGAGCAGTTCTTC. This sequence encodes CASSFTAGVNNEQFF.

This chain links TRBV7-9 with TRBJ2-2; a possible D gene is TRBD1 (5 bases). This CDR3 region has 14 residues. Per germline, CDR1 SEHNR and CDR2 FQNEAQ (reference sequence). The V end was cut by 5 bases, the J end by 2 bases, with 9 bases between. CDR3: CASSPTANTGELFF. CDR3 in DNA: TGTGCCAGCAGCCCGACAGCTAACACCGGGGAGCTGTTTTTT.

The chain employs TRBV7-6 and TRBJ2-7, with 11 bases matching TRBD2. Germline trimming cut 4 bases from V and 7 bases from J; bases unmatched to any gene: 12. There are 16 residues in the CDR3. The germline gives CDR1 SGHVS, CDR2 FNYEAQ. The CDR3 DNA is TGTGCCAGCAGCTCCGCAGTGACTAGCGGGGCCCCGGAGCAGTACTTC. Its protein product is CASSSAVTSGAPEQYF. The full variable domain, its missing parts supplied by reference TRBV7-6 and TRBJ2-7, is GAGVSQSPRYKVTKRGQDVALRCDPISGHVSLYWYRQALGQGPEFLTYFNYEAQQDKSGLPNDRFSAERPEGSISTLTIQRTEQRDSAMYRCASSSAVTSGAPEQYFGPGTRLTVT.

This rearrangement joins TRBV13 to TRBJ2-1, with D unresolved. The CDR3 spans 15 residues. Germline V gene lookup returns CDR1 PRHDT and CDR2 FYEKMQ (reference sequence). Trimming took 3 bases from V and 0 from J, leaving 9 bases between them. The chain's CDR3 is CASSFLAVSYNEQFF. The CDR3 nucleotides read TGTGCCAGCAGCTTCCTGGCGGTCTCCTACAATGAGCAGTTCTTC.

This rearrangement joins TRBV4-3 to TRBJ1-1; TRBD1 agrees at 9 bases. Trimming cost V 1 base and J 1 base; bases outside gene matches: 7. The CDR3 runs 17 residues. The germline gives CDR1 LGHNA, CDR2 YSLEER. CDR3 sequence (DNA): TGCGCCAGCAGCCAAGGGCCGACAGGGGGTACGAACACTGAAGCTTTCTTT. As protein: CASSQGPTGGTNTEAFF.

This chain connects TRBV11-3 to TRBJ2-2; 10 bases are shared with TRBD1. The CDR3 runs to 14 residues. Germline CDR1 SGHNT, CDR2 YENEEA. V lost 5 bases, J lost 11 bases, and 8 bases stayed unmatched. DNA for the CDR3: TGTGCCAGCAGCGGGGACAGGGGCTCAATAGAGCTGTTTTTT. The encoded protein is CASSGDRGSIELFF.

The chain links TRBV6-6 to TRBJ2-2, with TRBD2 matching 9 bases. CDR1 is MNHNY, CDR2 SVGAGI, per germline (reference sequence). This CDR3 region has 15 residues. V lost 5 bases and J lost 3; bases outside the gene matches: 4. In nucleotides, the CDR3 is TGTGCCAGCAGTCAAAGCGGGGGGTACACCGGGGAGCTGTTTTTT. Its translation is CASSQSGGYTGELFF.

The chain is built from TRBV5-6 and TRBJ2-6; the match to TRBD1 covers 8 bases. Germline V gives CDR1 SGHDT, CDR2 YYEEEE. CDR3 length: 17 amino acids. V shed 7 bases, J shed 0 bases, and the junction held 9 bases outside the gene matches. CDR3 bases: TGTGCCAGCTGCGAGACAGGGGTAAGCTCTGGGGCCAACGTCCTGACTTTC. Amino acids: CASCETGVSSGANVLTF.

This sequence joins TRBV4-2 and TRBJ1-5; TRBD1 matches at 9 bases. The V segment lost 3 bases and the J segment 6 bases; nucleotides outside the gene matches: 9. Germline CDR1 and CDR2: LGHNA and YNFKEQ. There are 16 residues in the CDR3. The CDR3 spells CASSQAPGTGIQPQHF. The CDR3 DNA sequence: TGTGCCAGCAGCCAGGCCCCCGGGACAGGGATTCAGCCCCAGCATTTT.

The chain carries TRBV5-1 and TRBJ1-1; TRBD1 is a possible D gene (6 bases). The V end was cut by 6 bases, the J end by 5 bases, with 17 bases between. Germline V gives CDR1 SGHRS, CDR2 YFSETQ. CDR3 length: 14 amino acids. CDR3 nucleotide sequence: TGCGCCAGCACCTGGGGCGGGCAGGGGACTGAAGCTTTCTTT. This codes for CASTWGGQGTEAFF.

This chain joins TRBV2 and TRBJ1-1; TRBD1 agrees at 9 bases. V lost 6 bases and J lost 4; bases outside the gene matches: 6. The CDR3 spans 14 residues. CDR1 and CDR2 from the germline V gene are SNHLY and FYNNEI. CDR3 region: CASSVPDRGTEAFF. The CDR3 DNA is TGTGCCAGCAGCGTACCGGACAGGGGCACTGAAGCTTTCTTT.

This sequence joins TRBV6-1 and TRBJ2-7; 9 bases are shared with TRBD1. The length of the CDR3 is 16 residues. V shed 4 bases and J 5 bases; nucleotides not matched to a gene: 12. CDR1 is MNHNS, CDR2 SASEGT, per germline. This CDR3 is CASSALRGQGVHEQYF. In nucleotides, the CDR3 is TGTGCCAGCAGTGCCCTAAGGGGACAGGGAGTCCACGAGCAGTACTTC.

The table lists this clone with a few counts. The chain employs TRBV30 and TRBJ1-4, with D possibly matching TRBD1 (6 bases). The V end lost 4 bases, the J end lost 8 bases, and 14 bases lay between the germline ends. The CDR3 has 13 amino acids. Germline lookup yields CDR1 GTSNPN and CDR2 SVGIG (reference sequence). CDR3: CAWIAGAGEKLFF. The CDR3 DNA sequence: TGTGCCTGGATTGCAGGGGCCGGCGAAAAACTGTTTTTT.

This sequence joins TRBV28 and TRBJ2-3, with D perhaps TRBD1 (6 bases). In germline, CDR1 is MDHEN, CDR2 SYDVKM. V dropped 5 bases and J dropped 4 bases, with 25 bases sitting between them. The CDR3 is 18 residues long. CDR3 amino acids: CASSPRAEQGPPPDTQYF. The CDR3 bases are TGTGCCAGCAGTCCCCGGGCCGAACAGGGACCTCCCCCAGATACGCAGTATTTT. Based on the CDR3 plus reference TRBV28 and TRBJ2-3, the full variable domain is DVKVTQSSRYLVKRTGEKVFLECVQDMDHENMFWYRQDPGLGLRLIYFSYDVKMKEKGDIPEGYSVSREKKERFSLILESASTNQTSMYLCASSPRAEQGPPPDTQYFGPGTRLTVL.

This chain connects TRBV19 to TRBJ2-5, with TRBD2 matching 9 bases. The germline CDR1 and CDR2 sequences are LNHDA and SQIVND (reference sequence). The CDR3 runs 14 residues. With V trimmed by 3 bases and J by 4 bases, 3 bases remained unmatched. CDR3 loop: CASSIPAGGETQYF. The CDR3 DNA follows: TGTGCCAGTAGTATTCCAGCGGGAGGAGAGACCCAGTACTTC.

The gene calls are TRBV6-5 and TRBJ2-3; 9 nucleotides match TRBD2. CDR3 length equals 14 residues. CDR1 is MNHEY and CDR2 is SVGAGI in the germline V gene. V gave up 5 bases and J gave up 6 bases; unmatched junction bases: 6. CDR3 sequence (DNA): TGTGCCAGCAGTCCGGGACTAGCCAGGGATACGCAGTATTTT. Translated, it gives CASSPGLARDTQYF.

The genes are TRBV29-1 and TRBJ2-5, with 16 bases aligning to TRBD2. This CDR3 comprises 17 residues. Germline CDR1 SQVTM, CDR2 ANQGSEA. With V trimmed by 3 bases and J by 3 bases, 7 bases remained unmatched. CDR3 residues: CSVDGTSGRGREETQYF. In DNA, the CDR3 is TGCAGCGTTGATGGGACTAGCGGGAGGGGACGCGAAGAGACCCAGTACTTC. Looking up the rest from reference TRBV29-1 and TRBJ2-5 gives the full variable domain: SAVISQKPSRDICQRGTSLTIQCQVDSQVTMMFWYRQQPGQSLTLIATANQGSEATYESGFVIDKFPISRPNLTFSTLTVSNMSPEDSSIYLCSVDGTSGRGREETQYFGPGTRLLVL.

This rearrangement joins TRBV18 to TRBJ1-2; possible D gene TRBD1, 5 bases. This CDR3 has 14 residues. Trimming left V 3 bases short and J 6 bases short, with 14 bases between. Germline CDR1 reads KGHSH; CDR2 reads LQKENI. CDR3 bases: TGTGCCAGCTCACCGGGCTCGAACAGGCATGGCTACACCTTC. Protein product: CASSPGSNRHGYTF. Filled out from reference TRBV18 and TRBJ1-2, the complete variable domain reads NAGVMQNPRHLVRRRGQEARLRCSPMKGHSHVYWYRQLPEEGLKFMVYLQKENIIDESGMPKERFSAEFPKEGPSILRIQQVVRGDSAAYFCASSPGSNRHGYTFGSGTRLTVV.

The chain combines TRBV5-1 with TRBJ2-5, with 9 bases aligning to TRBD1. After removal of 5 bases from V and 2 bases from J, the junction contained 7 bases not matched to a gene. This CDR3 has 15 residues. The germline V gene encodes CDR1 SGHRS and CDR2 YFSETQ. The chain's CDR3 is CASSHRGPGQETQYF. The CDR3, as DNA: TGCGCCAGCAGTCACAGGGGGCCGGGGCAAGAGACCCAGTACTTC. The whole variable domain, remainder taken from reference TRBV5-1 and TRBJ2-5, is KAGVTQTPRYLIKTRGQQVTLSCSPISGHRSVSWYQQTPGQGLQFLFEYFSETQRNKGNFPGRFSGRQFSNSRSEMNVSTLELGDSALYLCASSHRGPGQETQYFGPGTRLLVL.

In DNA form, the CDR3 reads TGTGCCAGCGGGGACAGAGGCACCGGGGAGCTGTTTTTT. Translated, it gives CASGDRGTGELFF. The chain couples TRBV13 to TRBJ2-2; 7 bases are a match to TRBD1. With 8 bases clipped from V and 4 bases from J, the junction kept 4 bases outside the gene matches. Per the germline V gene, CDR1 is PRHDT and CDR2 is FYEKMQ (reference sequence). CDR3 length: 13 amino acids.

The V and J genes are TRBV18 and TRBJ2-7, with D tentatively TRBD1 (6 bases). The V end was cut by 6 bases, the J end by 4 bases, with 19 bases between. The CDR3 loop spans 15 amino acids. Germline V gene data show CDR1 as KGHSH and CDR2 as LQKENI. The CDR3 spells CASSFSQGSAYEQYF. CDR3 DNA sequence: TGTGCCAGCTCTTTTAGTCAGGGGTCCGCATACGAGCAGTACTTC. The variable domain in full, with the rest retrieved from reference TRBV18 and TRBJ2-7, is NAGVMQNPRHLVRRRGQEARLRCSPMKGHSHVYWYRQLPEEGLKFMVYLQKENIIDESGMPKERFSAEFPKEGPSILRIQQVVRGDSAAYFCASSFSQGSAYEQYFGPGTRLTVT.

This clone occurred a few times. The genes are TRBV21-1 and TRBJ2-2; TRBD2, as called in the table, went unchecked against the DNA. TRBV21-1 is a documented pseudogene. The CDR3 extends over 19 amino acids. The CDR3 sequence is CASSKVIWSDGRMAGELFF. CDR3 in DNA: TGTGCCAGCAGCAAAGTTATTTGGAGCGACGGGAGAATGGCGGGGGAGCTGTTTTTT.

The V and J genes are TRBV5-1 and TRBJ2-5; 7 bases align to TRBD2. There are 13 residues in the CDR3. After removal of 1 base from V and 5 bases from J, the junction contained 2 bases not matched to a gene. Germline CDR1 is SGHRS and CDR2 is YFSETQ. CDR3 nucleotides: TGCGCCAGCAGCTTGAGCGGGAAGGAGACCCAGTACTTC. It specifies CASSLSGKETQYF. Based on the CDR3 plus reference TRBV5-1 and TRBJ2-5, the full variable domain is KAGVTQTPRYLIKTRGQQVTLSCSPISGHRSVSWYQQTPGQGLQFLFEYFSETQRNKGNFPGRFSGRQFSNSRSEMNVSTLELGDSALYLCASSLSGKETQYFGPGTRLLVL.

The chain has TRBV5-4 and TRBJ2-3, with 7 bases matching TRBD2. Germline-derived CDR1 and CDR2 are SGHNT and YYREEE (reference sequence). The V and J ends lost 4 bases and 2 bases, in that order; junction bases with no gene match: 10. This CDR3 spans 16 amino acids. The CDR3 protein is CASSTPSSGTTDTQYF. CDR3 DNA: TGTGCCAGCAGCACCCCATCTAGCGGTACCACAGATACGCAGTATTTT.

In its sample, this clone was seen a few times. This chain uses TRBV5-1 with TRBJ1-5, with D perhaps TRBD1 (6 bases). Germline loops: CDR1 SGHRS, CDR2 YFSETQ. V gave up 4 bases and J gave up 3 bases, with 11 bases separating them. This CDR3 region has 14 residues. The CDR3 DNA reads as TGCGCCAGCAGCCTACAGGGACCCAATCAGCCCCAGCATTTT. This sequence encodes CASSLQGPNQPQHF.